The TCR beta chain described here comes from a study of T cells in Graves' hyperthyroidism and ophthalmopathy. Study at large: At initial diagnosis, before any treatment had begun, peripheral blood was obtained.

This clonotype showed up many times. Diagnosis rested on symptoms, serum thyroxine and TRAb, thyroid ultrasound, and orbital computed tomography. Amplification of TCR beta CDR3 regions used RNA as the template. The TCR CDR3 was amplified in a first-round RT-PCR using the HTBI primer set. One entry per CDR3 protein, called by TCRdb with MiXCR from the multiplex PCR reads. The table shows around 440,000 distinct CDR3 sequences, with around a sixth occurring only once. This CDR3 comprises 16 residues. V shed 5 bases and J 2 bases; nucleotides not matched to a gene: 10. CDR1 and CDR2 (germline): SGHAT, FQNNGV.

V gene TRBV11-2 combines with J gene TRBJ1-1, with 8 bases that match TRBD1. Specimen: blood. The sequence was collected from a woman aged 18-29 years with Graves' hyperthyroidism. The CDR3 region has the DNA TGTGCCAGCAGCCACGGACAGGGCAACTTTAACACTGAAGCTTTCTTT. It yields the protein CASSHGQGNFNTEAFF.